This is a list of T cell receptor beta chains from one sample in a study of regulatory T cells in long-lasting Graves disease. MiXCR was run by TCRdb on the multiplex PCR reads, yielding one entry per CDR3 protein. The table lists approximately 350,000 distinct CDR3 sequences, approximately 12% of them singletons. This sample was shared with a second study, whose subject was T cells in Graves' hyperthyroidism and ophthalmopathy.

The sequencing here drew on peripheral blood mononuclear cells (PBMCs), taken at new diagnosis, from a patient treated with antithyroid drugs. These receptors were obtained from a woman aged 18 to 35 with Graves disease. The CDR3 runs from the conserved cysteine through the conserved F or W. D genes are given only for firm matches. Clone size is stated in some rows and not others, as once, few, many or a class when expanded.

J gene: TRBJ2-1
D gene: NA
V gene: TRBV4-3
clone size: few
CDR3 DNA: TGCGCCAGCAGCCAAGGGGCTAGCAAAGGCGATGAGCAGTTCTTC
CDR3 protein: CASSQGASKGDEQFF

J gene: TRBJ2-7
D gene: TRBD1
V gene: TRBV28
clone size: many
CDR3 DNA: TGTGCCAGCGCGCCGGACAGGCCCTACGAGCAGTACTTC
CDR3 protein: CASAPDRPYEQYF

J gene: TRBJ1-1
D gene: TRBD1
V gene: TRBV19
clone size: many
CDR3 DNA: TGTGCCACCTGGGACAGGGGTGGGGCTGAAGCTTTCTTT
CDR3 protein: CATWDRGGAEAFF

J gene: TRBJ1-5
D gene: NA
V gene: TRBV27
clone size: many
CDR3 DNA: TGTGCCAGCAGCCGGGGACCGGTTAACAATCAGCCCCAGCATTTT
CDR3 protein: CASSRGPVNNQPQHF

J gene: TRBJ1-2
D gene: NA
V gene: TRBV29-1
clone size: NA
CDR3 DNA: TGCAGCGTTGAAGATCACGGGGTTGGTGTCTATGGCTACACCTTC
CDR3 protein: CSVEDHGVGVYGYTF

J gene: TRBJ1-1
D gene: NA
V gene: TRBV4-1
clone size: NA
CDR3 DNA: TGCGCCAGCAGCCAAGTTCTAGGCCTGGCTTTCTTT
CDR3 protein: CASSQVLGLAFF

J gene: TRBJ2-2
D gene: NA
V gene: TRBV4-1
clone size: many
CDR3 DNA: TGCGCCAGCAGCCATTCTGGAGGGGCGAACACCGGGGAGCTGTTTTTT
CDR3 protein: CASSHSGGANTGELFF

J gene: TRBJ1-6
D gene: TRBD1
V gene: TRBV4-1
clone size: NA
CDR3 DNA: TGCGCCAGCAGCCAAGTACCGGGACAGGGGAATTCACCCCTCCACTTT
CDR3 protein: CASSQVPGQGNSPLHF

J gene: TRBJ2-1
D gene: NA
V gene: TRBV27
clone size: many
CDR3 DNA: TGTGCCAGCAGTCCCGGACACTTCAATGAGCAGTTCTTC
CDR3 protein: CASSPGHFNEQFF

J gene: TRBJ2-5
D gene: NA
V gene: TRBV19
clone size: NA
CDR3 DNA: TGTGCCAGTAGTATCACGGAAGAGACCCAGTACTTC
CDR3 protein: CASSITEETQYF

J gene: TRBJ2-3
D gene: TRBD2
V gene: TRBV6-1
clone size: many
CDR3 DNA: TGTGCCAGCACCACGCGGCGGGAGGGCCGAAATACGCAGTATTTT
CDR3 protein: CASTTRREGRNTQYF

J gene: TRBJ1-4
D gene: NA
V gene: TRBV20-1
clone size: many
CDR3 DNA: TGCAGTGCTACGACCTTCTCAACTAATGAAAAACTGTTTTTT
CDR3 protein: CSATTFSTNEKLFF

J gene: TRBJ1-4
D gene: TRBD1
V gene: TRBV11-2
clone size: many
CDR3 DNA: TGTGCCAGCAGCCAGGGGGGAGAAAAACTGTTTTTT
CDR3 protein: CASSQGGEKLFF

J gene: TRBJ1-6
D gene: TRBD1
V gene: TRBV29-1
clone size: NA
CDR3 DNA: TGCAGCACCGGGGACAGGGAGGGATCACCCCTCCACTTT
CDR3 protein: CSTGDREGSPLHF

J gene: TRBJ1-4
D gene: NA
V gene: TRBV27
clone size: many
CDR3 DNA: TGTGCCAGCAGTCCGACGTGGACTAATGAAAAACTGTTTTTT
CDR3 protein: CASSPTWTNEKLFF

J gene: TRBJ2-2
D gene: NA
V gene: TRBV25-1
clone size: NA
CDR3 DNA: TGTGCCAGCAAAGATTCTCGGCAGGGACCTACCGGGGAGCTGTTTTTT
CDR3 protein: CASKDSRQGPTGELFF

J gene: TRBJ1-4
D gene: NA
V gene: TRBV19
clone size: few
CDR3 DNA: TGTGCCAGTACCGAAGAACAGCTTGCAACTAATGAAAAACTGTTTTTT
CDR3 protein: CASTEEQLATNEKLFF

J gene: TRBJ1-1
D gene: NA
V gene: TRBV4-1
clone size: many
CDR3 DNA: TGCGCCAGCAGCCTACTGCACAGGGTACCTTTCTTT
CDR3 protein: CASSLLHRVPFF

J gene: TRBJ2-4
D gene: TRBD1
V gene: TRBV28
clone size: many
CDR3 DNA: TGTGCCAGCAGTTTAATGGGACAGGGTAACATTCAGTACTTC
CDR3 protein: CASSLMGQGNIQYF

J gene: TRBJ1-1
D gene: NA
V gene: TRBV5-8
clone size: few
CDR3 DNA: TGTGCCAGCAGCCGCGACAGGCCGAACACTGAAGCTTTCTTT
CDR3 protein: CASSRDRPNTEAFF

J gene: TRBJ1-1
D gene: NA
V gene: TRBV20-1
clone size: many
CDR3 DNA: TGCAGTGCTAGAGTGAACGCCCGGCGAGGCACTGAAGCTTTCTTT
CDR3 protein: CSARVNARRGTEAFF

J gene: TRBJ2-5
D gene: TRBD2
V gene: TRBV20-1
clone size: few
CDR3 DNA: TGCAGTGCTAGAGGAGGACTAGCGGGGAGTTCGGAGACCCAGTACTTC
CDR3 protein: CSARGGLAGSSETQYF

J gene: TRBJ2-3
D gene: TRBD2
V gene: TRBV20-1
clone size: few
CDR3 DNA: TGCAGTGCCTGGACTAGCGGGGGTCCTCAAGAGCGGACAGATACGCAGTATTTT
CDR3 protein: CSAWTSGGPQERTDTQYF

J gene: TRBJ2-5
D gene: NA
V gene: TRBV20-1
clone size: NA
CDR3 DNA: TGCAGTGCTAGGAGGCCGAGCCAAGAGACCCAGTACTTC
CDR3 protein: CSARRPSQETQYF

J gene: TRBJ1-3
D gene: NA
V gene: TRBV11-2
clone size: NA
CDR3 DNA: TGTGCCAGCAGCTTAGGGGCGGACACCATATATTTT
CDR3 protein: CASSLGADTIYF